Following are 12 T cell receptor beta chains from one sample sequenced in a study of T-cell memory formation after mild COVID-19. TCRdb redid the calling of the 5' RACE reads with MiXCR, one entry per CDR3 protein. Among roughly 600,000 distinct CDR3 sequences listed, about a sixth were seen once. Specimen: PBMCs or a T cell subset sorted from them (not recorded which). The receptors were gathered from an adult woman who had mild COVID-19 (a few samples of this study predate the infection). Cell type and time point are not known.

The CDR3 here is CASSSDRGRDTDTQYF. Here the CDR3 DNA reads TGTGCCAGCAGTTCAGACAGGGGGCGAGACACAGATACGCAGTATTTT. The chain employs TRBV28 and TRBJ2-3; 10 bases map to TRBD1. The CDR3 sequence is 16 residues long. CDR1 and CDR2 (germline): MDHEN, SYDVKM. The junction had 6 bases not matched to a gene; V was cut back by 4 bases and J by 2 bases.

This clonotype has only a few counts. This chain's CDR3 is CAWSHTSGGDTQYF. For the CDR3, the DNA is TGTGCCTGGAGTCATACTAGCGGAGGAGATACGCAGTATTTT. The chain combines TRBV30 with TRBJ2-3; 8 bases line up with TRBD2. The germline gives CDR1 GTSNPN, CDR2 SVGIG (reference sequence). There are 14 residues in the CDR3. Trimming at V came to 2 bases and at J to 5 bases, leaving 6 bases not matched to a gene. Using reference TRBV30 and TRBJ2-3 for the parts outside the CDR3, the full variable domain is SQTIHQWPATLVQPVGSPLSLECTVEGTSNPNLYWYRQAAGRGLQLLFYSVGIGQISSEVPQNLSASRPQDRQFILSSKKLLLSDSGFYLCAWSHTSGGDTQYFGPGTRLTVL.

The chain is built from TRBV20-1 and TRBJ2-3; D is perhaps TRBD1 (5 bases). The germline CDR1 and CDR2 sequences are DFQATT and SNEGSKA (reference sequence). Deletions cut 0 bases from V and 1 base from J, with 11 bases between. This CDR3 spans 15 amino acids. Here the CDR3 reads CSARDRGQRTDTQYF. CDR3 nucleotide sequence: TGCAGTGCTAGAGATCGTGGACAACGCACAGATACGCAGTATTTT.

The chain couples TRBV15 to TRBJ1-1; unclear D gene. Germline CDR1 reads LNHNV; CDR2 reads YYDKDF (reference sequence). The CDR3 runs 15 residues. V was pared by 0 bases and J by 0 bases, with 8 bases between. CDR3 amino acids: CATSRDRSMNTEAFF. CDR3 nucleotides: TGTGCCACCAGCAGAGATCGGTCCATGAACACTGAAGCTTTCTTT.

Here the CDR3 DNA reads TGTGCCAGTACCTATCGACAACGGTGCAATCAGCCCCAGCATTTT. Its translation is CASTYRQRCNQPQHF. The genes are TRBV19 and TRBJ1-5; unclear D gene. Trimming removed 7 bases from V and 2 bases from J, with 15 bases in between. Germline CDR1 is LNHDA and CDR2 is SQIVND (reference sequence). The CDR3 runs to 15 residues.

This clonotype was recorded a few times. For the CDR3, the DNA is TGCAGCGGCTCGATTGATCTCTTGGGCACTGAAGCTTTCTTT. Translating it yields CSGSIDLLGTEAFF. V usage is TRBV29-1 and J usage is TRBJ1-1; the D is unclear. CDR1 and CDR2 from the germline V gene are SQVTM and ANQGSEA. The CDR3 spans 14 residues. V gave up 7 bases and J gave up 4 bases, with 19 bases separating them.

V is TRBV29-1 and J is TRBJ1-5; TRBD1 is a possible D gene (5 bases). The V end was cut by 5 bases, the J end by 1 base, with 27 bases between. The CDR3 extends over 19 amino acids. Germline V gives CDR1 SQVTM, CDR2 ANQGSEA. CDR3 sequence (DNA): TGCAGCGTTAAACCCTCTAACAGCCGCTCAGACAGAAGCAATCAGCCCCAGCATTTT. This gives the protein CSVKPSNSRSDRSNQPQHF. Variable domain in full (rest from reference TRBV29-1 and TRBJ1-5): SAVISQKPSRDICQRGTSLTIQCQVDSQVTMMFWYRQQPGQSLTLIATANQGSEATYESGFVIDKFPISRPNLTFSTLTVSNMSPEDSSIYLCSVKPSNSRSDRSNQPQHFGDGTRLSIL.

This chain's CDR3 is CASSWGGEGYTF. DNA for the CDR3: TGTGCCAGCAGCTGGGGAGGCGAGGGCTACACCTTC. V is TRBV7-9 and J is TRBJ1-2; D is unresolved. V was clipped by 4 bases and J by 8 bases, with 11 bases between them. Germline V lookup: CDR1 SEHNR, CDR2 FQNEAQ (reference sequence). The CDR3 totals 12 residues.

The gene calls are TRBV7-9 and TRBJ2-2; 7 bases map to TRBD1. V was pared by 3 bases and J by 4 bases, with 8 bases of the junction left unmatched. Germline V gene lookup returns CDR1 SEHNR and CDR2 FQNEAQ (reference sequence). The CDR3 is made up of 16 amino acids. CDR3 coding DNA: TGTGCCAGCAGCTTGTCTAGGGGGCATTCCACCGGGGAGCTGTTTTTT. Protein: CASSLSRGHSTGELFF.

There are a few counts of this clonotype. The chain couples TRBV9 to TRBJ2-1; 7 nucleotides agree with TRBD2. Germline lookup yields CDR1 SGDLS and CDR2 YYNGEE. The J segment lost 13 bases and the V segment lost 0 bases, leaving 7 bases of the junction unmatched. The CDR3 has 13 amino acids. The CDR3 bases are TGTGCCAGCAGCGTAGCTGTGGGGGGGGATCAGTTCTTC. Its translation: CASSVAVGGDQFF. The full variable domain, completed using reference TRBV9 and TRBJ2-1, is DSGVTQTPKHLITATGQRVTLRCSPRSGDLSVYWYQQSLDQGLQFLIQYYNGEERAKGNILERFSAQQFPDLHSELNLSSLELGDSALYFCASSVAVGGDQFFGPGTRLTVL.

This clonotype was observed a handful of times. V is TRBV5-1 and J is TRBJ2-7; TRBD1 might be the D (6 bases). The CDR3 consists of 14 residues. Between the trimmed V and J ends, which lost 0 bases and 3 bases, there was a span of 10 bases. CDR1 is SGHRS, CDR2 YFSETQ, per germline. CDR3 residues: CASSLEDSFYEQYF. The CDR3 DNA is TGCGCCAGCAGCTTGGAGGACAGTTTCTACGAGCAGTACTTC.

This clonotype was observed a few times. This chain connects TRBV7-9 to TRBJ1-6; D not resolved. Per germline, CDR1 SEHNR and CDR2 FQNEAQ (reference sequence). V dropped 4 bases and J dropped 5 bases, with 9 bases sitting between them. The CDR3 is 14 residues long. CDR3 protein: CASSSEGNNSPLHF. The CDR3 region has the DNA TGTGCCAGCAGCTCCGAGGGTAATAATTCACCCCTCCACTTT.